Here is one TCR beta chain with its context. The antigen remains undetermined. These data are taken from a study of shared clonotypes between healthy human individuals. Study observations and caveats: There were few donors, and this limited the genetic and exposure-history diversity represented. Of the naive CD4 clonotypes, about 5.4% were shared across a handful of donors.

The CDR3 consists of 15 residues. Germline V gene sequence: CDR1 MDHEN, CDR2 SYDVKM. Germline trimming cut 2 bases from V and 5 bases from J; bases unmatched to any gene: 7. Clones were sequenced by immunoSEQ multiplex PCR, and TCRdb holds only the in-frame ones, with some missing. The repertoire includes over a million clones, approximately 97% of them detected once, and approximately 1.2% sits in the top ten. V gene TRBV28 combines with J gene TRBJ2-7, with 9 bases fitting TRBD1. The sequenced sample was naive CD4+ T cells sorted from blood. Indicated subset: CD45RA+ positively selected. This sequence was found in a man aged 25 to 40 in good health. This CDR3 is CASSLGGQGSDEQYF. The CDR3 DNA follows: TGTGCCAGCAGTTTAGGGGGACAGGGATCTGACGAGCAGTACTTC.